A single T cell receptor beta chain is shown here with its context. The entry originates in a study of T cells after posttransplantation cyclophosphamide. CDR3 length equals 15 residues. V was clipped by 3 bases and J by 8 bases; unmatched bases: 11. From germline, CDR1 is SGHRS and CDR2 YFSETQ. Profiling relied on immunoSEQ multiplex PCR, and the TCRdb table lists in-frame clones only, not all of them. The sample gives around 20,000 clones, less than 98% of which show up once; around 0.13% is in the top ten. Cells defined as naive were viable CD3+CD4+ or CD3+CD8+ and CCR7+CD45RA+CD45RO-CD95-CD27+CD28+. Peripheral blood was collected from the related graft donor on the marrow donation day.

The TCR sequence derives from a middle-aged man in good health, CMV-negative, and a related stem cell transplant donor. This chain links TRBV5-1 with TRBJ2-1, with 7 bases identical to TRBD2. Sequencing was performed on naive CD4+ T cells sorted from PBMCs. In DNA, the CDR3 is TGCGCCAGCAGCTCCCGCGGGGGAGGCAGCGATGAGCAGTTCTTC. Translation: CASSSRGGGSDEQFF.